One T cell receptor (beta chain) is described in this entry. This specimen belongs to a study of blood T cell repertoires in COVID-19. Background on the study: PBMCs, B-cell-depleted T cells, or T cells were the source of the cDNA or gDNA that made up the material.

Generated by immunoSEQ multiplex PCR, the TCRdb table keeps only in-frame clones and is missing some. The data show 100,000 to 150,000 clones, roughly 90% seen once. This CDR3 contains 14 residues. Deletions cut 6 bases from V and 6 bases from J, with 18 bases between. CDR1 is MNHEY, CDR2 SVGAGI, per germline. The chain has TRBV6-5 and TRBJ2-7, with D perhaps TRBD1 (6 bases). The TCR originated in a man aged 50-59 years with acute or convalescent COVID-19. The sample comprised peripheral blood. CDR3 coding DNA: TGTGCCAGCAGCGCTCTTACAGGGTACGGCGAGCAGTACTTC. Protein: CASSALTGYGEQYF.